The clone carrying this TCR beta chain was found many times. The J segment lost 5 bases and the V segment lost 7 bases, leaving 7 bases of the junction unmatched. The CDR3 is 14 amino acids. The V gene's germline CDR1 is SNHLY and CDR2 FYNNEI. Building of the TCR beta libraries involved iRepertoire HTBI primers and Arm-PCR of CDR3 regions. Using its own MiXCR run on the multiplex PCR reads, TCRdb lists one record per CDR3 protein. The table shows some 400,000 distinct CDR3 sequences, with approximately 15% occurring only once. Time point described: newly diagnosed GD, antithyroid drugs for less than 3 months. The TCR library was prepared using RNA isolated from PBMCs. This sample is drawn from a study of regulatory T cells in long-lasting Graves disease. The sample was also reused in another study, on T cells in Graves' hyperthyroidism and ophthalmopathy.

This sequence originates from a young woman with Graves disease. The sequencing used peripheral blood mononuclear cells (PBMCs), collected at new diagnosis, from a patient treated with antithyroid drugs. The chain is built from TRBV2 and TRBJ1-4, with 7 bases aligning to TRBD1. The DNA for the CDR3 is TGTGCCAGCATTGGGGACAGACGGAATGAAAAACTGTTTTTT. Protein sequence: CASIGDRRNEKLFF.